A selection of T cell receptor beta chains follows, all from one sample in a study of OX40 agonist ivuxolimab in advanced cancers. The table came from immunoSEQ multiplex PCR; TCRdb's copy has only in-frame clones and leaves some out. The repertoire has 80,000 or so clones, 70% to 90% of them found once; the top ten carry 8%. Sequenced material: CD4+ or CD8+ T cells sorted from blood, taken in a trial of the OX40 agonist ivuxolimab. These TCRs come from an adult with an advanced solid tumor such as melanoma, head and neck, liver or kidney cancer. The CDR3 runs from the conserved cysteine through the conserved F or W. A D gene is named only where the DNA matches it firmly. The listing skips clone size in some rows; elsewhere it reads once, few, many or a size class.

D gene | clone size | J gene | V gene | CDR3 protein | CDR3 DNA
TRBD2 | - | TRBJ2-2 | TRBV11-2 | CASSLVFSGTPNTGELFF | TGTGCCAGCAGCTTAGTATTTAGCGGGACCCCGAACACCGGGGAGCTGTTTTTT
- | once | TRBJ2-3 | TRBV5-1 | CASSLKDTSTDTQYF | TGCGCCAGCAGCTTGAAGGACACTAGCACAGATACGCAGTATTTT
TRBD1 | - | TRBJ2-7 | TRBV18 | CASSSGTGDFEQYF | TGTGCCAGCTCATCCGGGACAGGGGATTTTGAGCAGTACTTC
TRBD1 | - | TRBJ2-3 | TRBV4-1 | CASRNRGRLDTQYF | TGCGCCAGCAGGAACAGGGGGCGCCTAGATACGCAGTATTTT
- | once | TRBJ1-5 | TRBV11-2 | CASSPTVNQPQHF | TGTGCCAGCAGCCCAACGGTCAATCAGCCCCAGCATTTT
TRBD2 | few | TRBJ2-7 | TRBV5-1 | CASSLTAGGTYEQYF | TGCGCCAGCAGCTTGACAGCGGGAGGGACCTACGAGCAGTACTTC
- | once | TRBJ2-6 | TRBV10-3 | CAISESNGIVVLTF | TGTGCCATCAGTGAGTCGAACGGTATTGTTGTCCTGACTTTC
- | - | TRBJ1-2 | TRBV7-3 | CASSFSGYGYTF | TGTGCCAGCAGCTTTTCGGGCTATGGCTACACCTTC
TRBD1 | - | TRBJ1-3 | TRBV27 | CASSRGQGRGNTIYF | TGTGCCAGCAGCCGTGGACAGGGGCGCGGAAACACCATATATTTT
TRBD1 | - | TRBJ1-2 | TRBV5-4 | CASSLAETGVYGYTF | TGTGCCAGCAGCTTAGCCGAGACAGGGGTCTATGGCTACACCTTC
- | once | TRBJ1-2 | TRBV19 | CASSPLLVGTYTF | TGTGCCAGTAGTCCCCTTCTTGTGGGAACCTACACCTTC
- | few | TRBJ2-5 | TRBV10-2 | CASSEVVGGSSLETQYF | TGCGCCAGCAGTGAGGTTGTAGGCGGCTCATCATTGGAGACCCAGTACTTC
- | - | TRBJ2-7 | TRBV5-1 | CASSLEGAYEQYF | TGCGCCAGCAGCCTGGAGGGGGCCTACGAGCAGTACTTC
- | once | TRBJ1-4 | TRBV6-1 | CASSEPGVDEKLFF | TGTGCCAGCAGTGAGCCCGGGGTTGATGAAAAACTGTTTTTT
- | - | TRBJ1-4 | TRBV5-4 | CASSLGQNEKLFF | TGTGCCAGCAGCCTCGGACAGAATGAAAAACTGTTTTTT
- | - | TRBJ1-2 | TRBV5-1 | CASSLLTANYGYTF | TGCGCCAGCAGCTTGTTGACAGCTAACTATGGCTACACCTTC
- | few | TRBJ1-2 | TRBV6-6 | CASMQTANYGYTF | TGTGCCAGCATGCAAACTGCTAACTATGGCTACACCTTC
- | - | TRBJ1-6 | TRBV6-1 | CAATEDSPLHF | TGTGCCGCCACGGAGGATTCACCCCTCCACTTT
- | - | TRBJ2-7 | TRBV5-1 | CASSSAGDFSYEQYF | TGCGCCAGCAGCTCGGCTGGGGACTTCTCCTACGAGCAGTACTTC
TRBD2 | few | TRBJ2-3 | TRBV19 | CASSIAQTSEHTQYF | TGTGCCAGTAGTATAGCCCAAACTAGCGAACATACGCAGTATTTT
- | - | TRBJ2-3 | TRBV18 | CASSPPVADVTQYF | TGTGCCAGCTCACCACCAGTGGCAGACGTTACGCAGTATTTT
TRBD1 | - | TRBJ1-2 | TRBV6-1 | CASSVTGTGDYGYTF | TGTGCCAGCAGTGTAACCGGGACAGGGGACTATGGCTACACCTTC
TRBD2 | - | TRBJ2-4 | TRBV19 | CASSNRLLAEYIQYF | TGTGCCAGTAGTAATCGGCTCCTAGCGGAGTACATTCAGTACTTC
TRBD2 | - | TRBJ2-1 | TRBV30 | CAWSSLRTSGGLTAYNEQFF | TGTGCCTGGAGTTCCCTTCGGACTAGCGGGGGCCTTACCGCCTACAATGAGCAGTTCTTC
TRBD1 | - | TRBJ2-7 | TRBV18 | CASSHTGTGTYEQYF | TGTGCCAGCTCCCACACGGGGACAGGGACCTACGAGCAGTACTTC
- | - | TRBJ2-3 | TRBV19 | CASERGNTDTQYF | TGTGCCAGTGAGAGGGGTAACACAGATACGCAGTATTTT
TRBD1 | - | TRBJ1-6 | TRBV19 | CASSIARGTGSPLHF | TGTGCCAGTAGTATAGCCCGGGGGACAGGCTCACCCCTCCACTTT
- | - | TRBJ1-4 | TRBV6-5 | CATDFGEKLFF | TGTGCCACTGACTTCGGGGAAAAACTGTTTTTT
- | - | TRBJ1-5 | TRBV7-6 | CASSLAPLVGRNQPQHF | TGTGCCAGCAGCTTAGCCCCCCTAGTAGGGAGGAATCAGCCCCAGCATTTT
- | - | TRBJ1-1 | TRBV15 | CATSRADTLNTEAFF | TGTGCCACCAGCAGAGCGGACACTCTGAACACTGAAGCTTTCTTT
- | - | TRBJ1-2 | TRBV28 | CASSSDGLYGYTF | TGTGCCAGCAGTTCGGACGGGCTCTATGGCTACACCTTC
TRBD2 | - | TRBJ2-3 | TRBV7-3 | CASSLGPSGGAHTQYF | TGTGCCAGCAGCTTAGGCCCCAGCGGGGGGGCTCATACGCAGTATTTT
- | - | TRBJ2-3 | TRBV6-1 | CASVGGSTDTQYF | TGTGCCAGCGTCGGGGGAAGCACAGATACGCAGTATTTT
TRBD1 | few | TRBJ2-5 | TRBV11-2 | CASSRDDRGGKETQYF | TGTGCCAGCAGCCGAGACGACAGGGGGGGAAAAGAGACCCAGTACTTC
- | - | TRBJ1-1 | TRBV20-1 | CSVPGFTEAFF | TGCAGTGTCCCAGGGTTCACTGAAGCTTTCTTT
TRBD1 | - | TRBJ2-6 | TRBV7-8 | CASSLGDREGGLTF | TGTGCCAGCAGCTTAGGGGACAGAGAAGGGGGCCTGACTTTC
- | - | TRBJ2-7 | TRBV6-6 | CASSSGLNEQYF | TGTGCCAGCAGTTCCGGACTGAACGAGCAGTACTTC
- | - | TRBJ1-5 | TRBV6-5 | CASSYSSAENQPQHF | TGTGCCAGCAGTTACTCGAGCGCGGAGAATCAGCCCCAGCATTTT
TRBD1 | - | TRBJ2-2 | TRBV6-6 | CASRLGTANTGELFF | TGTGCCAGCAGGCTTGGGACAGCCAACACCGGGGAGCTGTTTTTT
TRBD2 | once | TRBJ2-3 | TRBV9 | CASSATSGLVHTQYF | TGTGCCAGCAGCGCTACTAGCGGGTTAGTTCATACGCAGTATTTT
- | - | TRBJ2-1 | TRBV7-3 | CASSLSGRGGDEQFF | TGTGCCAGCAGCTTAAGTGGCAGGGGCGGCGATGAGCAGTTCTTC
- | - | TRBJ2-7 | TRBV6-1 | CASSNLLGNEQYF | TGTGCCAGCAGTAACCTACTAGGAAACGAGCAGTACTTC
TRBD1 | - | TRBJ1-2 | TRBV28 | CASSLTGQNYGYTF | TGTGCCAGCAGTTTGACGGGACAGAACTATGGCTACACCTTC